The clone carrying this T cell receptor beta chain was counted ten times or more. Antigen unknown. The data originate from a study of identical twins. Study findings and constraints: The conclusions drew on cross-sectional statistical analysis instead of tracking the same donors.

CDR3 length: 14 residues. V was cut by 5 bases and J by 9 bases, with 19 bases left in between. The cDNA had a unique molecular identifier and a template-switch universal primer site. One entry per CDR3 protein results from TCRdb running MiXCR on the 5' RACE reads. The sample has 640,000 or so distinct CDR3 sequences, approximately 6% seen once. The TCR comes from a young man in good health. The chain combines TRBV12-3 or TRBV12-4 with TRBJ2-5; unclear D gene. The source material was naive T cells sorted from blood. The DNA of the CDR3 is TGTGCCAGCAGTCTCGCCACCCCGTCCCAGGCCCAGTACTTC. This encodes CASSLATPSQAQYF.